This record looks at one T cell receptor beta chain sequence and its context. This sample was taken from a study of control samples from healthy donors and cancer patients. Some clones are missing from TCRdb's copy, which holds only in-frame ones; the method was immunoSEQ multiplex PCR. The sample has more than 100,000 clones, roughly 92% seen once. The germline V gene encodes CDR1 DFQATT and CDR2 SNEGSKA (reference sequence). The CDR3 runs 13 residues. The V segment lost 3 bases and the J segment 4 bases; nucleotides outside the gene matches: 6. This TCR came from a woman aged 18-35 years in good health. This chain connects TRBV20-1 to TRBJ2-7; TRBD2 matches 7 bases. Sequencing was carried out using blood. Here the CDR3 reads CSASSLAVYEQYF. The CDR3 DNA follows: TGCAGTGCTAGTTCCCTAGCGGTATACGAGCAGTACTTC.